This T cell receptor beta chain was recovered during a study of glioma-infiltrating T cells after dendritic cell vaccination (dated by TCRdb to the mid-2010s). About the study as a whole: The cohort included roughly 15 glioblastoma patients drawn from Phase I and II dendritic cell vaccination trials, of whom 9 were newly diagnosed and 6 had recurrent disease. Patients received autologous tumor lysate-pulsed dendritic cell vaccination between about 2002 and 2013. The vaccine was prepared from monocyte-derived dendritic cells that were cultured for 6 to 7 days with IL-4 and GM-CSF and then pulsed overnight with autologous tumor lysate. Three intradermal dendritic cell vaccine injections were administered to patients at biweekly intervals in the arm below the axilla. In glioblastoma patients vaccinated with dendritic cells, deep sequencing of TCR beta CDR3 regions served to measure the amount of tumor-infiltrating lymphocytes and to compare repertoires between tumor and blood. Survival after dendritic cell vaccination was correlated with TCR sequencing metrics, including TIL content and tumor-blood repertoire overlap.

Remarks on this clone: No antigen is known for it. Base qualities are not provided; no much larger clone lies one nucleotide away.

Overall results and qualifications from the work: The cohort was small and heterogeneous, only a few patients had full blood and tumor sets, and even fewer had initial-recurrent tumor pairs. No direct relationship between TCR clonality and survival was found, suggesting that a diverse polyclonal response may matter. Longer time to progression and overall survival after dendritic cell vaccination were predicted by higher estimated pretreatment TIL content. The three-group TCR overlap response model was characterized as speculative, and prospective validation of the model was stated to be required.

This specimen's time point label, per the study, means: after dendritic cell vaccination, including at tumor progression/relapse. To be selected, patients needed enough residual fresh-frozen tumor tissue and more than two years of available survival data. Although molecular status otherwise differed among the glioblastoma patients, no patient had an isocitrate dehydrogenase mutation. PBMC collection took place before vaccination, two weeks after the third vaccination, and at tumor progression if progression occurred. Genomic DNA was extracted with the Qiagen DNeasy Blood extraction Kit. Using the immunoSEQ assay, TCRB CDR3 regions were amplified from 2 micrograms of genomic DNA, or from all available DNA when less than that was on hand. For multiplex PCR, 60 forward primers for TCR V beta segments and 13 reverse primers for J beta segments were used. To estimate the number of reads per starting template, synthetic control templates were added to each sample at limiting dilution. The Illumina HiSeq System generated sequencing reads of 87 bp. From the authors' description of their analysis: PCR and sequencing errors were removed by a nearest neighbor algorithm that merged closely related sequences. TCR overlap was defined as the percentage of unique tumor TCR beta sequences that were also found in the peripheral blood of the same patient. The table comes from immuneACCESS by way of TCRdb, which keeps in-frame sequences with V and J called. Part of the clones is missing from these tables; in studies checked, under half for an unresolved V gene and the rest for unknown reasons. For V, J and clone size, that table is used; D and trimming come from the DNA. The sample table holds tens of thousands of clones, of which more than 75% were seen once. The ten largest account for roughly 9% of the sample.

The sample here was blood, taken after dendritic cell vaccination. This clonotype originated in a human donor with glioblastoma.

The nucleotides are TGTGCCAGCAGTCCCACTTGGGCAAATCAGCCCCAGCATTTT. Translation gives CASSPTWANQPQHF. The chain joins TRBV27 to TRBJ1-5; confidence is insufficient to name the D gene. CDR1 MNHEY and CDR2 SMNVEV are derived from the germline V gene (reference sequence). V and J lose 5 bases and 4 bases, and a span of 12 bases separates them. Including cysteine and phenylalanine, the CDR3 has 14 amino acids. Just the 42-base CDR3 DNA is kept, in frame starting at base 1.